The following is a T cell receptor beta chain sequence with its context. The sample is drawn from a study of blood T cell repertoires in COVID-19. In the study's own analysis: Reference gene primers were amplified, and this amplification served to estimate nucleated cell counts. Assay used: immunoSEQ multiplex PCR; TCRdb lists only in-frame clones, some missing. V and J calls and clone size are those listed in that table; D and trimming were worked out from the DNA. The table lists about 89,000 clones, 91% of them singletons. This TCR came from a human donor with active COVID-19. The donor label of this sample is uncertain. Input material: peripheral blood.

The chain's CDR3 is CASSTGTSGGAWADTQYF. CDR3 in DNA: TGTGCCAGCAGCACCGGGACTAGCGGGGGGGCATGGGCAGATACGCAGTATTTT. This sequence joins TRBV5-4 and TRBJ2-3, with 16 bases aligning to TRBD2. Germline loops: CDR1 SGHNT, CDR2 YYREEE (reference sequence). Trimming took 4 bases from V and 4 from J; bases not matched to a gene: 9. This CDR3 is built from 18 residues.